This TCR beta chain emerged from a study of tumor-infiltrating lymphocytes in primary liver carcinoma. Across the study: The patient population consisted of men and women between 30 and 69 years of age.

Joint extraction of RNA and DNA used roughly 17-32 mg of bulk tissue that was unsorted. By surgical resection, the patients were treated for their primary liver carcinoma. The researchers produced TCR beta cDNA from roughly 500 ng total RNA with a constant-region primer. Researchers made the TCR beta libraries by running three nested multiplex PCR rounds with slightly modified ARM-PCR. With TRBV1-TRBV30 forward primers and a C-beta reverse primer, the first two PCR rounds were run for approximately 9 cycles each. One entry per CDR3 protein, called by TCRdb with MiXCR from the multiplex PCR reads. The repertoire includes roughly 20,000 distinct CDR3 sequences, roughly three quarters of them detected once, and about 43% sits in the top ten. On this clonotype itself: What it binds is not known. The CDR3 does not close with the conserved phenylalanine or tryptophan, likely indicating a read error. Because the CDR3's place on the DNA is in doubt, the DNA is left out and the CDR3 is given as listed by TCRdb.

Study-wide points: Tumor-adjacent and tumor-blood pairs displayed less overlap than did pairs of tumor regions. The study found only about 8-25% of top clones in all five tumor regions.

The CDR3 has 13 amino acids, counting both end residues. In germline, CDR1 is DFQATT, CDR2 SNEGSKA (reference sequence). The clonotype originates from a woman aged 25 to 39 with primary liver carcinoma and hepatitis B virus infection. The sequencing sample was made of liver tumor tissue from sampling region 4. As for subset: tumor region T4, right-lateral pole. J is TRBJ1-2 and V is TRBV20-1. This chain's CDR3 is CSAKRTAVYGCTL.